This T cell receptor beta chain was obtained from a study of blood T cell repertoires in COVID-19. Looking at the study overall: Samples of COVID-19 (acute and convalescent) were obtained from the United States, Italy and Spain. In each case, the material was cDNA or gDNA derived from T cells, B-cell-depleted T cells, or PBMCs.

The CDR3 is made up of 16 amino acids. CDR1 is MGHRA and CDR2 is YSYEKL in the germline V gene. V dropped 1 base and J dropped 4; count of bases not matched to a gene: 7. Authors' methods: The authors estimated nucleated cell counts from reference gene primer amplification. Profiled with immunoSEQ multiplex PCR; TCRdb holds only in-frame clones, not every one. D and trimming were read from the DNA, whereas the V and J calls and clone size are those reported in that table. The sample yields 290,000 or so clones, 70% to 90% seen once. The sequenced sample was peripheral blood. The V and J genes are TRBV4-1 and TRBJ1-2; 9 positions match TRBD1. The receptor was isolated from a man aged 50-59 years with active or convalescent COVID-19. CDR3 in DNA: TGCGCCAGCAGCCAAGCCCTGGGACAGGGCAGCTATGGCTACACCTTC. This translates into CASSQALGQGSYGYTF.